This passage covers 17 T cell receptor beta chains from one sample sequenced in a study of shared clonotypes between healthy human individuals. Method: immunoSEQ multiplex PCR; TCRdb's copy keeps in-frame clones and lacks some. The sample lists roughly 500,000 clones; 90% to 97% were seen once. Input material: naive CD4+ T cells sorted from blood. Subset meaning: CD45RA+ positively selected. These TCRs come from a woman aged 25 to 39 in good health.

The chain combines TRBV28 with TRBJ1-2, with 8 positions matching TRBD1. This CDR3 comprises 16 residues. The V gene end was trimmed by 5 bases and the J gene end by 4 bases; junction bases not matched to a gene: 12. The germline V gene has CDR1 MDHEN and CDR2 SYDVKM. The CDR3 DNA follows: TGTGCCAGCAGTCCAAACCCCGGACAGGGCGGCTATGGCTACACCTTC. Translating gives CASSPNPGQGGYGYTF.

This clone was recorded a few times. The rearrangement links TRBV20-1 to TRBJ2-5, with D possibly matching TRBD1 (7 bases). The CDR3 length is 11 residues. Trimming removed 5 bases from V and 7 bases from J, with 11 bases in between. The germline gives CDR1 DFQATT, CDR2 SNEGSKA (reference sequence). Here the CDR3 reads CSAGGGVTQYF. The CDR3 bases are TGCAGTGCTGGAGGGGGCGTGACCCAGTACTTC.

This chain links TRBV11-2 with TRBJ2-5; TRBD2 is a possible D gene (5 bases). The V end was cut by 4 bases, the J end by 5 bases, with 26 bases between. CDR1 is SGHAT, CDR2 FQNNGV, per germline. CDR3 length: 18 residues. CDR3 DNA sequence: TGTGCCAGCAGCTCGTTACTAACGCCAGGAGCTCCGGGGGAGACCCAGTACTTC. Translating gives CASSSLLTPGAPGETQYF.

J is TRBJ1-6 and V is TRBV5-4; D is unresolved. Germline V gives CDR1 SGHNT, CDR2 YYREEE (reference sequence). The CDR3 is 14 residues long. V was shortened by 8 bases and J by 13 bases, with 22 bases between the two germline ends. CDR3 protein: CARARNGVFAPLHF. The CDR3 region has the DNA TGTGCCAGGGCCCGGAATGGGGTTTTTGCGCCCCTCCACTTT.

V and J are TRBV7-9 and TRBJ2-7; TRBD1 matches at 7 bases. The trim removed 3 bases at V and 3 bases at J, leaving 8 bases unmatched. Per the germline V gene, CDR1 is SEHNR and CDR2 is FQNEAQ (reference sequence). The CDR3 consists of 15 residues. The CDR3 nucleotides read TGTGCCAGCAGCTTCATGGAATGGGACAGCTACGAGCAGTACTTC. Translated, it gives CASSFMEWDSYEQYF.

The rearrangement joins TRBV2 to TRBJ2-2, with no clear D. This CDR3 is built from 13 residues. CDR1 is SNHLY and CDR2 is FYNNEI in the germline V gene. Trimming shortened V by 4 bases and J by 3 bases, and 6 bases separated the two germline ends. CDR3 sequence: CASSVRDTGELFF. CDR3 DNA sequence: TGTGCCAGCAGTGTAAGGGACACCGGGGAGCTGTTTTTT. The full variable domain, rest sourced from reference TRBV2 and TRBJ2-2, is EPEVTQTPSHQVTQMGQEVILRCVPISNHLYFYWYRQILGQKVEFLVSFYNNEISEKSEIFDDQFSVERPDGSNFTLKIRSTKLEDSAMYFCASSVRDTGELFFGEGSRLTVL.

The V and J genes are TRBV5-4 and TRBJ2-5, with no clear D. Germline loops: CDR1 SGHNT, CDR2 YYREEE (reference sequence). The CDR3 is 13 residues long. V was pared by 5 bases and J by 1 base, with 9 bases between. The CDR3 spells CASRSRFQETQYF. CDR3 bases: TGTGCCAGCAGGTCCCGTTTCCAAGAGACCCAGTACTTC.

This chain joins TRBV7-9 and TRBJ1-4; D gene unclear. The V end lost 0 bases, the J end lost 0 bases, and 8 bases lay between the germline ends. Germline assignment: CDR1 SEHNR and CDR2 FQNEAQ (reference sequence). CDR3 size: 16 residues. The DNA for the CDR3 is TGTGCCAGCAGCTTAGCGCGGGGAGCAACTAATGAAAAACTGTTTTTT. Its protein product is CASSLARGATNEKLFF.

The chain uses TRBV27 and TRBJ2-7, with TRBD2 matching 8 bases. Germline loops: CDR1 MNHEY, CDR2 SMNVEV (reference sequence). There are 14 residues in the CDR3. Trimming removed 5 bases from V and 3 bases from J; junction bases left unmatched: 6. CDR3: CASSKTSGHYEQYF. CDR3 DNA sequence: TGTGCCAGCAGTAAAACTAGCGGACACTACGAGCAGTACTTC.

The rearrangement uses TRBV9 and TRBJ1-1, with 7 bases aligning to TRBD1. Germline trimming cut 2 bases from V and 0 bases from J; bases unmatched to any gene: 13. CDR3 length equals 18 residues. Germline V gene sequence: CDR1 SGDLS, CDR2 YYNGEE. CDR3 sequence reads: CASSVAVGTVAMNTEAFF. The CDR3 DNA follows: TGTGCCAGCAGCGTGGCTGTAGGGACAGTCGCCATGAACACTGAAGCTTTCTTT. Combining the CDR3 with reference TRBV9 and TRBJ1-1 gives the whole variable domain DSGVTQTPKHLITATGQRVTLRCSPRSGDLSVYWYQQSLDQGLQFLIQYYNGEERAKGNILERFSAQQFPDLHSELNLSSLELGDSALYFCASSVAVGTVAMNTEAFFGQGTRLTVV.

V usage is TRBV30 and J usage is TRBJ1-4; the D gene is possibly TRBD1 (6 bases). V lost 8 bases, J lost 5 bases, and 15 bases lay in between. Per germline, CDR1 GTSNPN and CDR2 SVGIG (reference sequence). CDR3 length: 13 amino acids. The CDR3 loop reads CAGNRDWNEKLFF. The CDR3 DNA reads TGTGCCGGAAACAGGGACTGGAATGAAAAACTGTTTTTT.

The CDR3 region has the DNA TGCAGCGTTAAAATAAAGACCTACGAGCAGTACTTC. Amino acid sequence: CSVKIKTYEQYF. The V and J genes are TRBV29-1 and TRBJ2-7; D remains unclear. Germline CDR1 reads SQVTM; CDR2 reads ANQGSEA. This CDR3 comprises 12 residues. Trimming removed 5 bases at V and 2 bases at J, with 10 bases between.

The chain recombines TRBV19 with TRBJ2-3; 13 bases are shared with TRBD2. This CDR3 is built from 17 residues. The J segment lost 9 bases and the V segment lost 5 bases, leaving 14 bases of the junction unmatched. CDR1 and CDR2 from the germline V gene are LNHDA and SQIVND (reference sequence). CDR3 nucleotides: TGTGCCAGTAGTTTATGGACTAGCGGGAGTTCCCGGGGGACGCAGTATTTT. It codes for CASSLWTSGSSRGTQYF.

The chain has TRBV10-3 and TRBJ1-5; no definite D call. The germline gives CDR1 ENHRY, CDR2 SYGVKD. This CDR3 spans 13 amino acids. V dropped 4 bases and J dropped 5 bases, with 9 bases sitting between them. DNA for the CDR3: TGTGCCATCAGTGCCGAGGGCTATCAGCCCCAGCATTTT. It codes for CAISAEGYQPQHF.

The CDR3 DNA sequence: TGTGCCATCAGTTGGGGGGGGAATACGCAGTATTTT. It specifies CAISWGGNTQYF. The J gene is TRBJ2-3, the V gene TRBV10-3; 7 bases align to TRBD2. CDR1 is ENHRY, CDR2 SYGVKD, per germline. The J segment lost 7 bases and the V segment lost 5 bases, leaving 3 bases of the junction unmatched. The CDR3 is made up of 12 amino acids.

As to this clone: Distinct nucleotide sequences in the sample also encode this CDR3. V is TRBV5-1 and J is TRBJ1-5, with D perhaps matching TRBD1 (5 bases). Germline loops: CDR1 SGHRS, CDR2 YFSETQ. This CDR3 has 15 residues. With 0 bases removed from V and 7 bases from J, the gap between germline ends came to 14 bases. CDR3 nucleotides: TGCGCCAGCAGCTTGGGCCAGGGAGCAGGCCAGCCCCAGCATTTT. This sequence encodes CASSLGQGAGQPQHF.

The chain is built from TRBV15 and TRBJ2-7, with D unresolved. Trimming shortened V by 8 bases and J by 6 bases, and 14 bases separated the two germline ends. There are 12 residues in the CDR3. Germline V gene sequence: CDR1 LNHNV, CDR2 YYDKDF (reference sequence). CDR3 sequence (DNA): TGTGCCACCTCGAATCGTTTGTCCGAGCAGTACTTC. Translated: CATSNRLSEQYF.